The 16 T cell receptor beta chains listed next were all sequenced from one sample in a study of beta chain features in type 1 diabetes. The isolated RNA, all of it, was reverse transcribed, so expressed TCRB transcripts were what got sequenced. Clones were sequenced by immunoSEQ multiplex PCR, and TCRdb holds only the in-frame ones, with some missing. The data hold hundreds of thousands of clones, with 12% to 15% observed a single time. Sequenced: central memory CD4+ T cells from blood. The receptors derive from a man aged 30 to 39 in good health.

This clone was detected only a few times. V and J are TRBV7-6 and TRBJ2-3, with 9 bases lining up with TRBD1. J gave up 2 bases and V 10 bases, and 10 bases lay outside the gene matches. The CDR3 consists of 15 residues. Germline CDR1 is SGHVS and CDR2 is FNYEAQ. The CDR3 DNA follows: TGTGCCAACCGCAGGGACAGGGAATCCACAGATACGCAGTATTTT. This codes for CANRRDRESTDTQYF.

This clone was counted between two and nine times. The rearrangement links TRBV25-1 to TRBJ2-7; possible D gene TRBD1, 6 bases. With 4 bases removed from V and 5 bases from J, the gap between germline ends came to 12 bases. CDR3 length equals 13 residues. Germline lookup yields CDR1 MGHDK and CDR2 SYGVNS. The CDR3 protein is CASSALGADEQYF. In DNA, the CDR3 is TGTGCCAGCAGTGCACTGGGGGCAGACGAGCAGTACTTC.

The gene calls are TRBV4-2 and TRBJ2-1; D call uncertain. The CDR3 has 15 residues. Trimming removed 5 bases from V and 5 bases from J, with 16 bases in between. Germline loops: CDR1 LGHNA, CDR2 YNFKEQ. The CDR3 DNA reads as TGTGCCAGCAGCTTTAACAGAGGCTTAGACAATGAGCAGTTCTTC. This codes for CASSFNRGLDNEQFF.

In this sample, this clone turned up a few times. This sample also contains other DNA sequences that code for the same CDR3. The V call is TRBV7-2, the J call TRBJ2-2; weak D call: TRBD1 (5 bases). The CDR3 contains 14 residues. Germline V gene lookup returns CDR1 SGHTA and CDR2 FQGNSA. V lost 1 base to trimming and J lost 5 bases, with 8 bases between them. DNA of the CDR3: TGTGCCAGCAGCTTAGTGGGGCCGACCGGGGAGCTGTTTTTT. Translated, it gives CASSLVGPTGELFF.

The rearrangement joins TRBV11-2 to TRBJ2-1; no reliable D call. Trimming left V 2 bases short and J 7 bases short, with 9 bases between. CDR1 and CDR2 from the germline V gene are SGHAT and FQNNGV. This CDR3 has 13 amino acids. DNA of the CDR3: TGTGCCAGCAGCTTAATAACTTCTAATGAGCAGTTCTTC. Translating it yields CASSLITSNEQFF.

This clone was seen more than once but under ten times. The rearrangement uses TRBV5-4 and TRBJ1-1; 8 nucleotides line up with TRBD1. The CDR3 sequence is 16 residues long. V lost 0 bases to trimming and J lost 0 bases; unmatched junction nucleotides: 4. The germline gives CDR1 SGHNT, CDR2 YYREEE (reference sequence). CDR3 in amino acids: CASSLAAGGLNTEAFF. The CDR3 DNA reads TGTGCCAGCAGCTTGGCCGCAGGGGGCTTGAACACTGAAGCTTTCTTT.

The CDR3 DNA is TGTGCCGGCCAACAGGAGCTGGCTAGCACAGATACGCAGTATTTT. Its translation is CAGQQELASTDTQYF. This rearrangement joins TRBV5-4 to TRBJ2-3; weak D call: TRBD1 (5 bases). The CDR3 has 15 residues. CDR1 and CDR2 from the germline V gene are SGHNT and YYREEE (reference sequence). The V gene lost 10 bases and the J gene lost 0 bases, with 18 bases spanning the gap.

This clone was counted a few times. V gene TRBV5-4 combines with J gene TRBJ2-2; D gene ambiguous. The CDR3 sequence is 13 residues long. The germline gives CDR1 SGHNT, CDR2 YYREEE (reference sequence). Trimming pared 4 bases from V and 10 bases from J, leaving 14 bases between. This chain's CDR3 is CASSLKGMEELFF. In nucleotides, the CDR3 is TGTGCCAGCAGCCTTAAGGGTATGGAGGAGCTGTTTTTT.

The chain has TRBV14 and TRBJ2-3; D is tentatively TRBD1 or TRBD2 (6 bases each). Trimming took off 4 bases at V and 2 bases at J, with 16 bases between the two ends. This CDR3 is 16 amino acids long. Germline CDR1 reads SGHDN; CDR2 reads FVKESK. CDR3 DNA: TGTGCCAGCAGCCTGTCGGCCGGGGGCATCACAGATACGCAGTATTTT. This translates into CASSLSAGGITDTQYF.

This clone was recorded many times. V is TRBV19 and J is TRBJ1-1; perhaps TRBD1 as D (6 bases). The CDR3 extends over 14 amino acids. The ends were cut back, 5 bases at V and 6 bases at J, with 16 bases in the middle. Per germline, CDR1 LNHDA and CDR2 SQIVND (reference sequence). The CDR3 loop is CASSANRVSSEAFF. The CDR3 DNA reads TGTGCCAGTAGTGCCAACAGGGTTTCATCTGAAGCTTTCTTT.

In DNA, the CDR3 is TGTGCCATCAGTGTGGACGGCTATGGCTACACCTTC. Amino acids: CAISVDGYGYTF. This rearrangement joins TRBV10-3 to TRBJ1-2, with D unclear. The V end was cut by 4 bases, the J end by 4 bases, with 7 bases between. In germline, CDR1 is ENHRY, CDR2 SYGVKD. The CDR3 spans 12 residues.

This clone was seen at least ten times. This chain joins TRBV28 and TRBJ2-1; TRBD2 matches 10 bases. CDR3 length: 17 residues. The J segment lost 0 bases and the V segment lost 7 bases, leaving 9 bases of the junction unmatched. The germline V gene encodes CDR1 MDHEN and CDR2 SYDVKM. The CDR3: CASNSISGRTSYNEQFF. The CDR3 DNA reads as TGTGCCAGCAACTCCATTAGCGGGAGGACCTCCTACAATGAGCAGTTCTTC.

The chain couples TRBV5-4 to TRBJ2-1, with D possibly being TRBD1 (5 bases). Between the trimmed V and J ends, which lost 4 bases and 10 bases, there was a span of 9 bases. CDR1 and CDR2 (germline): SGHNT, YYREEE (reference sequence). The CDR3 loop spans 11 amino acids. The DNA for the CDR3 is TGTGCCAGCAGCCAAGGGGTCGAGCAGTTCTTC. This codes for CASSQGVEQFF.

The chain combines TRBV18 with TRBJ1-2; D gene uncertain. The CDR3 is 15 residues long. V gave up 6 bases and J gave up 1 base, with 15 bases separating them. Germline V lookup: CDR1 KGHSH, CDR2 LQKENI. The CDR3 DNA sequence: TGTGCCAGCTCCCCGACCCCCTCCTTTAACTATGGCTACACCTTC. It encodes CASSPTPSFNYGYTF. Drawing the rest from reference TRBV18 and TRBJ1-2, the complete variable domain is NAGVMQNPRHLVRRRGQEARLRCSPMKGHSHVYWYRQLPEEGLKFMVYLQKENIIDESGMPKERFSAEFPKEGPSILRIQQVVRGDSAAYFCASSPTPSFNYGYTFGSGTRLTVV.

This clone was found a few times. CDR3 residues: CASSQGGRRNTIYF. CDR3 bases: TGCGCCAGCAGCCAAGGGGGAAGGAGGAACACCATATATTTT. V is TRBV4-3 and J is TRBJ1-3; D not resolved. Deletions cut 1 base from V and 7 bases from J, with 11 bases between. The CDR3 has 14 amino acids. Germline CDR1 and CDR2: LGHNA and YSLEER.

This clone occurred many times. The J gene is TRBJ2-3, the V gene TRBV19; TRBD2 agrees at 8 bases. The length of the CDR3 is 16 residues. Looked up from germline, CDR1 is LNHDA and CDR2 is SQIVND (reference sequence). J lost 4 bases, V lost 8 bases, and 14 bases had no gene match. This chain's CDR3 is CASGLLGTRDADTQYF. The CDR3 nucleotides are TGTGCCAGTGGACTGCTCGGGACTAGGGACGCAGATACGCAGTATTTT.